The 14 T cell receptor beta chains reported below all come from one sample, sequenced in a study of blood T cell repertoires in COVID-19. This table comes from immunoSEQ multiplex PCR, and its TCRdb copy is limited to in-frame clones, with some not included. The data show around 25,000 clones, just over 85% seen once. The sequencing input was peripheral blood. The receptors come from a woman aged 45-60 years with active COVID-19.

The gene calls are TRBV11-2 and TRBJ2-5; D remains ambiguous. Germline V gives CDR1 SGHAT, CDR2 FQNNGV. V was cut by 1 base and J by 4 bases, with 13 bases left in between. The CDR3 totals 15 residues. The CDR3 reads CASSLARQTRETQYF. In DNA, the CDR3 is TGTGCCAGCAGCTTAGCGAGACAAACAAGAGAGACCCAGTACTTC.

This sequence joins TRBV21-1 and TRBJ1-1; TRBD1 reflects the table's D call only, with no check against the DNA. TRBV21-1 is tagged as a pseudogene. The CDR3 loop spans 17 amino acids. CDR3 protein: CASSTLRGTGLNTEAFF. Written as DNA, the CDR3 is TGTGCCAGCAGCACCCTTCGAGGGACAGGGTTGAACACTGAAGCTTTCTTT.

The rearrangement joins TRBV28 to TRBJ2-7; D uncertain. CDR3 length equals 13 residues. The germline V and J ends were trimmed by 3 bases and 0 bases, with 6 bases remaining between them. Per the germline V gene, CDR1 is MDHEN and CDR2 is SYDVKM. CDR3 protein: CASSLYRSYEQYF. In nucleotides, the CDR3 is TGTGCCAGCAGTTTGTATCGCTCCTACGAGCAGTACTTC.

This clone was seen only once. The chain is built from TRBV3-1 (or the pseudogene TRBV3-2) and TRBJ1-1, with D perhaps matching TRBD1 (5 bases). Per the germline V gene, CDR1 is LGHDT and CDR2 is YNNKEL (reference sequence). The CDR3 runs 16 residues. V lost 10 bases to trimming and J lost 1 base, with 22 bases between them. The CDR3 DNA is TGTGCCACCAAACCCCTGGGGGGTTTCAGGAACACTGAAGCTTTCTTT. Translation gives CATKPLGGFRNTEAFF.

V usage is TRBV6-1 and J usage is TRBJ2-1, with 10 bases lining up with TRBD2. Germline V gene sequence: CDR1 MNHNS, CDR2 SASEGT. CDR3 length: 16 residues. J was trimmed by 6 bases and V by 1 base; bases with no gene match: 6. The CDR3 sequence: CASSEGRSGRANEQFF. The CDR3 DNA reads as TGTGCCAGCAGTGAAGGTCGAAGCGGGAGGGCCAATGAGCAGTTCTTC.

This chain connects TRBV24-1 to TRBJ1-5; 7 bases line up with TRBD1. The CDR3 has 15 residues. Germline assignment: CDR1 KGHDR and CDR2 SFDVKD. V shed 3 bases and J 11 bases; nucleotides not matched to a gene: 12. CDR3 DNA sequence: TGTGCCACCAGTGATGCGCGGGACAGCGCTTCGGCCCAGCATTTT. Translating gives CATSDARDSASAQHF.

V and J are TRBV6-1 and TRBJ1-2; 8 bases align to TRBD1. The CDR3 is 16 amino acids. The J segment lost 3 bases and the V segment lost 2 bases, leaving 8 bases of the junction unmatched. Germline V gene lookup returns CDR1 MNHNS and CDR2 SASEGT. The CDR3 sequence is CASSERAGQVHYGYTF. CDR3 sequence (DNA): TGTGCCAGCAGTGAAAGGGCGGGACAGGTACACTATGGCTACACCTTC.

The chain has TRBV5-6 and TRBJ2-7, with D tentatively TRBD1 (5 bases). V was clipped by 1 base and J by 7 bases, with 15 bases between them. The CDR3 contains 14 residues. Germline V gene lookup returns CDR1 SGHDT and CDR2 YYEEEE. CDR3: CASSLPGSLGEQYF. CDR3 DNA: TGTGCCAGCAGCTTGCCAGGGTCGTTGGGGGAGCAGTACTTC.

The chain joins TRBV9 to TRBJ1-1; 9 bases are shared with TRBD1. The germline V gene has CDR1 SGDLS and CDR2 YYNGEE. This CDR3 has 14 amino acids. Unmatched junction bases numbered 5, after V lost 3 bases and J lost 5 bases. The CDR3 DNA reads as TGTGCCAGCAGCGCCGGGACAGGGAGAACTGAAGCTTTCTTT. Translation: CASSAGTGRTEAFF.

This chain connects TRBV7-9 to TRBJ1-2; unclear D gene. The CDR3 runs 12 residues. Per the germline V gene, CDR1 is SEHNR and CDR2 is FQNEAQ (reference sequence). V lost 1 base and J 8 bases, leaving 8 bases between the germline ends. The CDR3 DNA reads TGTGCCAGCAGCTTAGGGTTGCGAGGCTACACCTTC. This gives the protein CASSLGLRGYTF.

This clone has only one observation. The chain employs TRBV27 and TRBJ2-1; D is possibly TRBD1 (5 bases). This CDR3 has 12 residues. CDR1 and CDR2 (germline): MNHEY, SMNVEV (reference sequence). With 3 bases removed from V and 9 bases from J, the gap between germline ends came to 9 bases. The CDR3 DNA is TGTGCCAGCAGTTTCCCAGGGCGTGAGCAGTTCTTC. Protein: CASSFPGREQFF.

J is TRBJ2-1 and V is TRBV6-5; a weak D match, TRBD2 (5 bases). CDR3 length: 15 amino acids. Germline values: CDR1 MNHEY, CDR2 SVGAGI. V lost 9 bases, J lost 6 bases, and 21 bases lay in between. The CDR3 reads CASSVGDIPLNEQFF. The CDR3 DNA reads TGTGCCAGTTCGGTCGGGGATATACCCCTCAATGAGCAGTTCTTC.

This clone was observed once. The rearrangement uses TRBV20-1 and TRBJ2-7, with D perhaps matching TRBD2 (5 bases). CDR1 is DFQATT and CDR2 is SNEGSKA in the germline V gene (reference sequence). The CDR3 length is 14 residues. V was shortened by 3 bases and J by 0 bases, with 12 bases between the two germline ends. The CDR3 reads CSASPRVSSYEQYF. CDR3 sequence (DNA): TGCAGTGCTAGTCCGCGGGTGAGCTCCTACGAGCAGTACTTC.

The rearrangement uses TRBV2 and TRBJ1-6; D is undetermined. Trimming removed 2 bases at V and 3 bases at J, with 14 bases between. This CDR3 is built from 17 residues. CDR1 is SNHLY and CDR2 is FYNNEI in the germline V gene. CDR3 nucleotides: TGTGCCAGCAGTGAATCGCGGAGGACGAACTATAATTCACCCCTCCACTTT. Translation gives CASSESRRTNYNSPLHF.